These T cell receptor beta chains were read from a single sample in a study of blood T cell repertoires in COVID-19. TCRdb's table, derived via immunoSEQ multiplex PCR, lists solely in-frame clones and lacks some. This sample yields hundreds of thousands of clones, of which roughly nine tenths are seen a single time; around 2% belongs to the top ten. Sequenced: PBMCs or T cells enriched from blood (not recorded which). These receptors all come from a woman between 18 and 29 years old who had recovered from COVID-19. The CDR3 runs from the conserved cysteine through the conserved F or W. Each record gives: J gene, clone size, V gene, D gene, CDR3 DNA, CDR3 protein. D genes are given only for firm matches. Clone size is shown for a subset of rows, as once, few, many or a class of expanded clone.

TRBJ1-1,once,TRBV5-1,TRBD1,TGCGCCAGCAGCTTTGACCGGGACAGGGGCACGGAGGGGAACACTGAAGCTTTCTTT,CASSFDRDRGTEGNTEAFF
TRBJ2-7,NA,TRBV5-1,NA,TGCGCCAGCAGCACGGTACCGGGAACTTACGAGCAGTACTTC,CASSTVPGTYEQYF
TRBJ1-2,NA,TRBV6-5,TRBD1,TGTGCCAGCACAGCCGATGGACAGGGCTATGGCTACACCTTC,CASTADGQGYGYTF
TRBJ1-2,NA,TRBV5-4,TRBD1,TGTGCCAGCAGCTCCGGGACAGGACGGCCGTCGTCTAACTATGGCTACACCTTC,CASSSGTGRPSSNYGYTF
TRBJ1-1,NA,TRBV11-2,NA,TGTGCCAGCAGCTTAAGCCTCATGGAAGCTTTCTTT,CASSLSLMEAFF
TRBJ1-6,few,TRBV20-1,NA,TGCAGTGCTAGTAGTGGTAGCTCCTATAATTCACCCCTCCACTTT,CSASSGSSYNSPLHF
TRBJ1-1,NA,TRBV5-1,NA,TGCGCCAGCAGCCGGGAGGTGGGGCAGTTAAACACTGAAGCTTTCTTT,CASSREVGQLNTEAFF
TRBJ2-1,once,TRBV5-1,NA,TGCGCCAGCAGCTTGGTGTCGAATGAGCAGTTCTTC,CASSLVSNEQFF
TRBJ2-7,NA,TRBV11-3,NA,TGTGCCAGCAGCTTAGATGGGACAACCTCCTACGAGCAGTACTTC,CASSLDGTTSYEQYF
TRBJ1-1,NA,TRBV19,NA,TGTGCCATCGGTCGGGGGAACACTGAAGCTTTCTTT,CAIGRGNTEAFF
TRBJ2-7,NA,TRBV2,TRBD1,TGTGCCAGCAGTAGTGGGACAGGGACCGAGCAGTACTTC,CASSSGTGTEQYF
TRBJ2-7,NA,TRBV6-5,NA,TGTGCCAGCAGTTACCAAAGGGGCTACGAGCAGTACTTC,CASSYQRGYEQYF
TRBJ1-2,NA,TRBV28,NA,TGTGCCAGCAGTCCAAACAGGGCATCTAACTATGGCTACACCTTC,CASSPNRASNYGYTF
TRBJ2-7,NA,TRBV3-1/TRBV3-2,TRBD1,TGTGCCAGCAGCCAGTCCGGGACAGGGTCGGCGGAGCAGTACTTC,CASSQSGTGSAEQYF
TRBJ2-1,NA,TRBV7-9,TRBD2,TGTGCCAGCAGCTCAGCCGGGGGGGTCGCCAATGAGCAGTTCTTC,CASSSAGGVANEQFF
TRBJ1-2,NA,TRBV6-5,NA,TGTGCCAGCAACCTGCCGCCAGTTGGGCTTCGGGGCTACACCTTC,CASNLPPVGLRGYTF
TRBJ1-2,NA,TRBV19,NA,TGTGCCAGTATCGAGGCCGGTATGTCTGGCTACACCTTC,CASIEAGMSGYTF
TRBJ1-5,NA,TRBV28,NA,TGTGCCAGCAGTTTCGACAGTACGGCCCAGCCCCAGCATTTT,CASSFDSTAQPQHF
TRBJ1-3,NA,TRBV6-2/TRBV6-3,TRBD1,TGTGCCAGCAGTTACGGGACAGGGAACTCTGGAAACACCATATATTTT,CASSYGTGNSGNTIYF
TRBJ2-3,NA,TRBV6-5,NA,TGTGCCAGCAGTCGCGGGGTGGAGTCGGATACGCAGTATTTT,CASSRGVESDTQYF
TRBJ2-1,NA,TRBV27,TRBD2,TGTGCCAGCAGTCCAACTAGCGGGGAGTACAATGAGCAGTTCTTC,CASSPTSGEYNEQFF
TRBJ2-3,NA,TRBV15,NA,TGTGCCACCAGCAACAGTCCCCTCACAGATACGCAGTATTTT,CATSNSPLTDTQYF
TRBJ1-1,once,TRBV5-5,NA,TGTGCCAGCAGCTCCCATAGTGCCACTGAAGCTTTCTTT,CASSSHSATEAFF
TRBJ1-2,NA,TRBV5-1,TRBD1,TGCGCCAGCAGCTTGGAGGGGGCGAACTTCTATGGCTACACCTTC,CASSLEGANFYGYTF
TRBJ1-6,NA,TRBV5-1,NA,TGCGCCAGCAGCTCAAAGGGGACCCGGAGGGATTCACCCCTCCACTTT,CASSSKGTRRDSPLHF
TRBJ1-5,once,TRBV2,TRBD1,TGTGCCAGCAGAGCCGGGACAGGGGAGCGCCAGCCCCAGCATTTT,CASRAGTGERQPQHF
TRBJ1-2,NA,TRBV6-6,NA,TGTGCCAGCAGGGAGAGGGAGGGCTATGGCTACACCTTC,CASREREGYGYTF
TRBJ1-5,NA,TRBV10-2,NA,TGCGCCAGCAGTGACGGGTATAAAGATCAGCCCCAGCATTTT,CASSDGYKDQPQHF
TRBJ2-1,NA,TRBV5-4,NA,TGTGCCAGCAGCTTTCCTTCGGGTGGCAATGAGCAGTTCTTC,CASSFPSGGNEQFF
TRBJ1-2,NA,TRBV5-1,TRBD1,TGCGCCAGCAGCCCAGGGACAGGGGATAACTATGGCTACACCTTC,CASSPGTGDNYGYTF
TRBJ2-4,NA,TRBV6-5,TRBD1,TGTGCCAGCAGTTACTCACAGGGGCAAAACATTCAGTACTTC,CASSYSQGQNIQYF
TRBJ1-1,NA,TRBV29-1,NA,TGCAGCGTTGAATGGGGGACATACACTGAAGCTTTCTTT,CSVEWGTYTEAFF
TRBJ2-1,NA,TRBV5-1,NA,TGCGCCAGCTCCGGGGGTTCCTACAATGAGCAGTTCTTC,CASSGGSYNEQFF
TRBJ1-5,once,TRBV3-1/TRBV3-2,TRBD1,TGTGCCAGCAGCCCTGGGACAGTTGGGCCCCAGCATTTT,CASSPGTVGPQHF
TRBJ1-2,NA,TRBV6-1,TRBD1,TGTGCCAGCAGTGAGTGGCAGGGGGGCCTTGGCTACACCTTC,CASSEWQGGLGYTF
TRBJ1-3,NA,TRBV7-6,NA,TGTGCCAGCAGCTCGGGGGGAAAAGGAAACACCATATATTTT,CASSSGGKGNTIYF
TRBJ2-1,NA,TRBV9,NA,TGTGCCAGCAGCGTAGCGGCGGAAACCCCCCCTGAGCAGTTCTTC,CASSVAAETPPEQFF
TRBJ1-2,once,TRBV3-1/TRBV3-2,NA,TGTGCCAGCAGCTATGTCCCGAGAAGTAACTATGGCTACACCTTC,CASSYVPRSNYGYTF
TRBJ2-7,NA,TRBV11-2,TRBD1,TGTGCCAGCAGCTTATCTCCGGACAGGGCGGCCTACGAGCAGTACTTC,CASSLSPDRAAYEQYF
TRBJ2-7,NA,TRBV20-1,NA,TGCAGTGCTAGTGCGAGGCAGACCTTCTACGAGCAGTACTTC,CSASARQTFYEQYF
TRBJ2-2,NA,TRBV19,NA,TGTGCCAGTAGGGAGCAAGCCTCGAACACCGGGGAGCTGTTTTTT,CASREQASNTGELFF
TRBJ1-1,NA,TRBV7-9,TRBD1,TGTGCCAGCGTAGGTGGGACAGCGAACACTGAAGCTTTCTTT,CASVGGTANTEAFF
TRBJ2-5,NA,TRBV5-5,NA,TGTGCCAGCAGCTTAACAGGCCTACAAGAGACCCAGTACTTC,CASSLTGLQETQYF
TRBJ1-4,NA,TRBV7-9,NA,TGTGCCAGCAGCTTAGCGACGGACATTCGGCTGTTTTTT,CASSLATDIRLFF
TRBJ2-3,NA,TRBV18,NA,TGTGCCAGCTCACTTATCAGGGATACAGATACGCAGTATTTT,CASSLIRDTDTQYF